This T cell receptor beta chain was captured by sequencing in a study of blood T cell repertoires in COVID-19 (dated by TCRdb to 2019 to 2021). For the wider study: The collaborator samples originated in the United States, Italy and Spain and spanned the acute and convalescent phases of COVID-19. The samples were drawn from the first 160 participants of the ongoing ImmuneRACE study and from 1,254 subjects provided by 6 global collaborators. The prospective study material was composed of cDNA or gDNA derived from T cells, B-cell-depleted T cells, or PBMCs. A freely available public database, intended as a resource for researchers studying the immune response to SARS-CoV-2, is where the repertoires were released. The dataset comprised deeply sampled blood TCRbeta repertoires from subjects exposed to, actively infected with, or recovered from COVID-19. The sample metadata nearly always contained a de-identified subject ID, COVID-19 status, age in years and sex. Where available, HLA class I and class II types were obtained from metadata supplied by the sample provider rather than from assay-based typing.

A remark on this clone: Which antigen it targets is not known. No qualities accompany the bases; no much larger clone lies one base away.

TCRbeta CDR3 regions were amplified from genomic DNA by means of the immunoSEQ Assay, a bias-controlled multiplex PCR. In the authors' own workflow: Nucleated cell counts per sample were estimated from amplification of reference gene primers within the assay. Sequence reads were collapsed and filtered to measure the absolute abundance of every unique TCRbeta CDR3 rearrangement. For each sample, productive Simpson clonality was calculated as the square root of Simpson's diversity index over productive rearrangements. In TCRdb, the immuneACCESS table is reduced to in-frame sequences with V and J assigned. These tables do not hold every clone; where another copy was compared, an unresolved V gene accounts for under half, and the others remain unexplained. D and trimming come from the DNA, and the V and J calls and clone size come from that table. Within this sample are 95,000 to 130,000 clones, with 75% to 95% of them counted one time only. Of the sample, 1.8% is held by the ten largest clones.

The collaborating institutions used their own protocols to collect whole blood in K2EDTA tubes. For TCRbeta analysis, collaborators shipped samples in one of three forms: frozen whole blood, isolated PBMCs, or DNA extracted from either of those sample types. The research as a whole found: The quantity of clinical and demographic metadata differed by source and by participant and was supplied without curation.

CDR1 is given as MDHEN and CDR2 as SYDVKM, both from the germline V gene. Relative to germline, V is missing 7 bases and J is missing 0 bases, with 6 bases of the junction outside any gene match. The CDR3 contains 15 residues, cysteine and phenylalanine counted. The DNA shown is the 45-base CDR3, in frame from base 1. Input material: peripheral blood. The rearrangement joined TRBV28 to TRBJ2-1, with 7 bases in between that match TRBD2. The clonotype comes from a human donor with active COVID-19. The donor label of this sample is uncertain. The DNA sequence reads TGTGCCAGCATCCGCGGGGGAAGCTCCTACAATGAGCAGTTCTTC. The translation is CASIRGGSSYNEQFF.